One and the same sample provided the 9 T cell receptor beta chains below, sequenced in a study of cytomegalovirus exposure and HLA in healthy donors. Here immunoSEQ multiplex PCR was the method, and the copy in TCRdb shows in-frame clones only, minus some. This table holds about 120,000 clones, around 89% found once. The specimen was PBMCs. The receptors shown here come from a woman between 18 and 29 years old in good health and CMV-seropositive.

This chain joins TRBV23-1 and TRBJ1-5; D remains ambiguous. TRBV23-1 is an ORF for which the function is uncertain. This CDR3 contains 16 residues. Trimming shortened V by 6 bases and J by 0 bases, and 15 bases separated the two germline ends. In DNA, the CDR3 is TGCGCCAGCAGCCCCGAGTGGAGCCATAGCAATCAGCCCCAGCATTTT. Translated: CASSPEWSHSNQPQHF.

This rearrangement joins TRBV6-1 to TRBJ2-1; 7 bases are shared with TRBD1. V lost 0 bases to trimming and J lost 9 bases; unmatched junction nucleotides: 11. Germline CDR1 reads MNHNS; CDR2 reads SASEGT. The CDR3 has 16 amino acids. The CDR3: CASSEALTTGLSEQFF. CDR3 in DNA: TGTGCCAGCAGTGAAGCCCTGACGACAGGGTTGAGTGAGCAGTTCTTC.

The chain employs TRBV4-1 and TRBJ1-4, with 7 bases identical to TRBD1. The CDR3 runs to 13 residues. V dropped 3 bases and J dropped 8; count of bases not matched to a gene: 3. The germline V gene encodes CDR1 MGHRA and CDR2 YSYEKL. The CDR3: CASSQFRGEKLFF. The CDR3, as DNA: TGCGCCAGCAGCCAGTTCAGGGGGGAAAAACTGTTTTTT.

The gene calls are TRBV5-4 and TRBJ1-4, with 7 nucleotides matching TRBD1. CDR3 length: 15 amino acids. With V trimmed by 0 bases and J by 4 bases, 3 bases remained unmatched. Germline V gene lookup returns CDR1 SGHNT and CDR2 YYREEE (reference sequence). CDR3 bases: TGTGCCAGCAGCTTGGGTGGGACAGTTAATGAAAAACTGTTTTTT. Translating it yields CASSLGGTVNEKLFF.

V usage is TRBV5-5 and J usage is TRBJ2-5, with a weak D call TRBD2 (6 bases). The CDR3 covers 15 residues. Germline CDR1 SGHKS, CDR2 YYEKEE (reference sequence). Deletions cut 0 bases from V and 5 bases from J, with 14 bases between. The CDR3: CASSLDWGVTETQYF. The CDR3 DNA follows: TGTGCCAGCAGCTTGGATTGGGGGGTCACGGAGACCCAGTACTTC.

The table lists this clone with a count of one. The chain recombines TRBV6-5 with TRBJ1-5; D uncertain. Germline V gene lookup returns CDR1 MNHEY and CDR2 SVGAGI. CDR3 length: 14 amino acids. V lost 0 bases to trimming and J lost 3 bases, with 6 bases between them. CDR3: CASSYSRANQPQHF. The CDR3 DNA is TGTGCCAGCAGTTACTCGCGAGCCAATCAGCCCCAGCATTTT.

This clone occurred once. The rearrangement links TRBV29-1 to TRBJ2-3; 11 bases are a match to TRBD2. The CDR3 has 17 residues. The V and J ends lost 1 base and 4 bases, in that order; junction bases with no gene match: 10. Germline assignment: CDR1 SQVTM and CDR2 ANQGSEA. CDR3 protein: CSVEVGVAGGRADTQYF. Written as DNA, the CDR3 is TGCAGCGTTGAAGTGGGAGTAGCGGGAGGGAGAGCAGATACGCAGTATTTT.

The chain links TRBV5-6 to TRBJ2-1; 8 bases agree with TRBD1. With 1 base clipped from V and 7 bases from J, the junction kept 1 base outside the gene matches. Germline V gene sequence: CDR1 SGHDT, CDR2 YYEEEE. CDR3 length: 13 residues. As DNA, the CDR3 is TGTGCCAGCAGCTTGCAGGGGGCAAATGAGCAGTTCTTC. This sequence encodes CASSLQGANEQFF.

This clone occurred once. The CDR3 sequence is CASSDSTEGDIQYF. In DNA, the CDR3 is TGTGCCAGCAGTGACTCAACCGAGGGGGACATTCAGTACTTC. The chain employs TRBV6-4 and TRBJ2-4; a weak D match, TRBD1 (6 bases). The V end lost 0 bases, the J end lost 8 bases, and 11 bases lay between the germline ends. Germline V lookup: CDR1 MRHNA, CDR2 SNTAGT. The length of the CDR3 is 14 residues.